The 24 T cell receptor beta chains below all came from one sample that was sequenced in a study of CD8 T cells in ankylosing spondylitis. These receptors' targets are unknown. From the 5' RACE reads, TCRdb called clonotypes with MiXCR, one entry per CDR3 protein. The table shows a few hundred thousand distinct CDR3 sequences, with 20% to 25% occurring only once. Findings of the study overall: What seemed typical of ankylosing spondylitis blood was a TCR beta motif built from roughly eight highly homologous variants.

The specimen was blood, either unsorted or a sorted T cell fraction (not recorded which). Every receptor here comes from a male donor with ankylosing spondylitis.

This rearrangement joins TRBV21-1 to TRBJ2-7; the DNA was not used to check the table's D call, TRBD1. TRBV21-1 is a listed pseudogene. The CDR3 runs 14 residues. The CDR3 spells CASADRESSYEQYF. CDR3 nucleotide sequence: TGTGCCAGCGCAGATCGGGAGAGCTCCTACGAGCAGTACTTC.

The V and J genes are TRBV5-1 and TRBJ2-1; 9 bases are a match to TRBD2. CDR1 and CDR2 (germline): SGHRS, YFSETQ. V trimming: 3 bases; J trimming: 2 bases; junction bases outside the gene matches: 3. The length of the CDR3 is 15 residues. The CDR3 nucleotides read TGCGCCAGCAGCTCAGCGGGAGGCACCTACAATGAGCAGTTCTTC. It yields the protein CASSSAGGTYNEQFF.

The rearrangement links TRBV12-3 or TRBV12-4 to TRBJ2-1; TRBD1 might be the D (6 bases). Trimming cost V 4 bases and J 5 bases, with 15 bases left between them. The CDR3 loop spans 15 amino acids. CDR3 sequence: CASSSGQGRNNEQFF. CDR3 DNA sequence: TGTGCCAGCAGTTCGGGGCAGGGGCGAAACAATGAGCAGTTCTTC.

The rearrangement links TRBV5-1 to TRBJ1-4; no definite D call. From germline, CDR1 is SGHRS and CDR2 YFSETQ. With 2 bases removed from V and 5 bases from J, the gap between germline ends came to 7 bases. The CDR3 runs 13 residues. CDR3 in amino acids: CASSLRGNEKLFF. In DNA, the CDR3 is TGCGCCAGCAGCTTAAGAGGGAATGAAAAACTGTTTTTT.

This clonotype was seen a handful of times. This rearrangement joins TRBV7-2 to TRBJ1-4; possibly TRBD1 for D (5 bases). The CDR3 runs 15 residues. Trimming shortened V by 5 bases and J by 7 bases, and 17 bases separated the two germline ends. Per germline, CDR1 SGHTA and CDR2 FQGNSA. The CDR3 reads CASSLVGPRAEKLFF. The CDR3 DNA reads TGTGCCAGCAGCCTTGTGGGACCACGAGCTGAAAAACTGTTTTTT.

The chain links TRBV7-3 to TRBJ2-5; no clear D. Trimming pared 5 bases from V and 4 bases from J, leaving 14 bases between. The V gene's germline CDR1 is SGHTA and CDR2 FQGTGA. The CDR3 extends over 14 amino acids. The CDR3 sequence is CASSPYSSSETQYF. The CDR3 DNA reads TGTGCCAGCAGCCCCTACTCTAGTTCAGAGACCCAGTACTTC.

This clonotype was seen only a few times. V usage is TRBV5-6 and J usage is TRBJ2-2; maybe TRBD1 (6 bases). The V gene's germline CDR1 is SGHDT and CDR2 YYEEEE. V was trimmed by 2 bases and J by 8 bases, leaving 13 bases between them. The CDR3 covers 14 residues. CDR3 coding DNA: TGTGCCAGCAGCTTCACAGGGTATTTAGGGGAGCTGTTTTTT. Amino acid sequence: CASSFTGYLGELFF.

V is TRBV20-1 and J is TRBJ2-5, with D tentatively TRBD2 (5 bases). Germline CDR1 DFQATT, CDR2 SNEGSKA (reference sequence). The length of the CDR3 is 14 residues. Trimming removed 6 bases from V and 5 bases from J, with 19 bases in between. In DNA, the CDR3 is TGCAGTGCCTACTACAAGAGGGAGCCCGAGACCCAGTACTTC. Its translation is CSAYYKREPETQYF.

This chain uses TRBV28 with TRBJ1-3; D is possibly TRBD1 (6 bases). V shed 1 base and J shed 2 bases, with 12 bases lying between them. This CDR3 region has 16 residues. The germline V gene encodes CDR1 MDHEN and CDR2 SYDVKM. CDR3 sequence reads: CASSLFGGHTGNTIYF. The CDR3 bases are TGTGCCAGCAGTTTATTCGGGGGGCACACTGGAAACACCATATATTTT.

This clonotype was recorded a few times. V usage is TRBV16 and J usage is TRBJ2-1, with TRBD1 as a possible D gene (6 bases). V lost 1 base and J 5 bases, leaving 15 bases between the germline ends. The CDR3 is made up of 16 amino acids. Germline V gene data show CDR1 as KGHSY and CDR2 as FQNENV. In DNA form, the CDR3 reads TGTGCCAGCAGCCAATTCGGGCAGACAGGAAACAATGAGCAGTTCTTC. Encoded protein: CASSQFGQTGNNEQFF.

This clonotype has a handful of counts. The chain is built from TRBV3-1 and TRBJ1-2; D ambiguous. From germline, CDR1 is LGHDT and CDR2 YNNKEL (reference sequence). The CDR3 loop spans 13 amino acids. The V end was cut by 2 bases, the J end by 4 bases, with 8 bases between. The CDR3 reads CASSQSGFYGYTF. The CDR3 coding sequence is TGTGCCAGCAGCCAAAGTGGGTTCTATGGCTACACCTTC.

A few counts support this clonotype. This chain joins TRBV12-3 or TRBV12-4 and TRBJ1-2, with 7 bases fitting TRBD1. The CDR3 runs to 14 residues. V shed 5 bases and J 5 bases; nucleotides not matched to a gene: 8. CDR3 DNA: TGTGCCAGCAGTGCAACCGGGACAGCTTATGGCTACACCTTC. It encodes CASSATGTAYGYTF.

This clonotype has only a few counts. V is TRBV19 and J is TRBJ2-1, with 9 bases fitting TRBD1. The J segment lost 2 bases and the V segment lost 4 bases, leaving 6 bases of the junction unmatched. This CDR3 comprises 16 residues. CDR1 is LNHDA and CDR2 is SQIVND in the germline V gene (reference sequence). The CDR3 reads CASSKDRGSAYNEQFF. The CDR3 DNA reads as TGTGCCAGTAGTAAGGACAGGGGAAGTGCCTACAATGAGCAGTTCTTC.

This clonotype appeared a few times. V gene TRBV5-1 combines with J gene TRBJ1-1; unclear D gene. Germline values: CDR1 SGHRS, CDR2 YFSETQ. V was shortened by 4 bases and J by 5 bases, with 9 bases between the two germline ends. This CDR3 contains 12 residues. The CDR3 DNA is TGCGCCAGCAGCGGAGGTGGGACTGAAGCTTTCTTT. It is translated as CASSGGGTEAFF.

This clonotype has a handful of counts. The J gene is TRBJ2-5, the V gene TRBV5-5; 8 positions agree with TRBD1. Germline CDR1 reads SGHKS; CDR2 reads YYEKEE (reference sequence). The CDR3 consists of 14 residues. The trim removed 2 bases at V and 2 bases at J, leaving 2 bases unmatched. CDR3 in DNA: TGTGCCAGCAGCTTCCGGACAGGGCAAGAGACCCAGTACTTC. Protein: CASSFRTGQETQYF.

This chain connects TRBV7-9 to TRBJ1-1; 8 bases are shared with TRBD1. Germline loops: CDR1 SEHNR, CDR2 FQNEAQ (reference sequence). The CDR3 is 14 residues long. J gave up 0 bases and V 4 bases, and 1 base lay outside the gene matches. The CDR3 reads CASSSTGVNTEAFF. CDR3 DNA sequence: TGTGCCAGCAGCTCGACAGGGGTGAACACTGAAGCTTTCTTT.

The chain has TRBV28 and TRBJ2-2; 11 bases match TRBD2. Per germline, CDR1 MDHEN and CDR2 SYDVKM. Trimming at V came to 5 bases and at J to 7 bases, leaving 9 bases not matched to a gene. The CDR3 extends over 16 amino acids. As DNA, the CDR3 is TGTGCCAGCAGTCGATTAGCGGGAGGGGTGATCGGGGAGCTGTTTTTT. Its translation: CASSRLAGGVIGELFF.

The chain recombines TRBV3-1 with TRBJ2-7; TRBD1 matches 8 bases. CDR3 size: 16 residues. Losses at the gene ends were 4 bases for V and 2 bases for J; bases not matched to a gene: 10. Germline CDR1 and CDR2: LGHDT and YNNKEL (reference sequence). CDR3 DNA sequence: TGTGCCAGCAGCCGACCGGCCGGGACAGGAACCTACGAGCAGTACTTC. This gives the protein CASSRPAGTGTYEQYF.

The CDR3 region has the DNA TGTGCCATCAGTGAGTCGATGGGACAGTTGGACATTCAGTACTTC. The encoded protein is CAISESMGQLDIQYF. The chain combines TRBV10-3 with TRBJ2-4; 7 bases agree with TRBD1. The ends lost 0 bases at V and 8 bases at J; junction bases unmatched: 7. CDR3 length: 15 residues. Looked up from germline, CDR1 is ENHRY and CDR2 is SYGVKD.

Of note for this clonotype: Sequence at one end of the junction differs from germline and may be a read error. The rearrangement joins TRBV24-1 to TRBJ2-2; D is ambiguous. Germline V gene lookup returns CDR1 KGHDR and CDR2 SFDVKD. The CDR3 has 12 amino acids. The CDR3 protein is CATSALTGELFF. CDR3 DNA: TGTGCCACCAGTGCTTTGACCGGGGAGCTGTTTTTT.

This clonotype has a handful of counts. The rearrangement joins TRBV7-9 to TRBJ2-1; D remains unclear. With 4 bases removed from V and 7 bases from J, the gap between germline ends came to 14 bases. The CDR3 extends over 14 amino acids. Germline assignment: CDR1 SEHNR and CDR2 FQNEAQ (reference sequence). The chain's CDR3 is CASSYNQDGNEQFF. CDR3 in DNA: TGTGCCAGCAGCTACAATCAGGATGGGAATGAGCAGTTCTTC.

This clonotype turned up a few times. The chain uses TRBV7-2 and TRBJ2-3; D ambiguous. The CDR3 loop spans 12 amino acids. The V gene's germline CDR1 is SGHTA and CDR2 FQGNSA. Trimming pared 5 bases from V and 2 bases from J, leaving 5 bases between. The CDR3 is CASSTPTDTQYF. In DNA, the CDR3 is TGTGCCAGCAGCACTCCCACAGATACGCAGTATTTT.

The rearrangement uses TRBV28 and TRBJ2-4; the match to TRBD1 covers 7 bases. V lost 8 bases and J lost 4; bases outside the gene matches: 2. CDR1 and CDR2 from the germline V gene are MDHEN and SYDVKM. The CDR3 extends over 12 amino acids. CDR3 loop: CASRQGKNIQYF. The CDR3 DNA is TGTGCCAGCCGACAGGGAAAAAACATTCAGTACTTC.

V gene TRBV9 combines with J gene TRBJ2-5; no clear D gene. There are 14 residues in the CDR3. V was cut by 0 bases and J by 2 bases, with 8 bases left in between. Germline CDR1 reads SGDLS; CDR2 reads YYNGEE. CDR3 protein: CASSVEAVQETQYF. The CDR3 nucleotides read TGTGCCAGCAGCGTAGAGGCAGTTCAAGAGACCCAGTACTTC. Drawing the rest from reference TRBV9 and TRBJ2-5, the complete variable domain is DSGVTQTPKHLITATGQRVTLRCSPRSGDLSVYWYQQSLDQGLQFLIQYYNGEERAKGNILERFSAQQFPDLHSELNLSSLELGDSALYFCASSVEAVQETQYFGPGTRLLVL.